The 14 T cell receptor beta chains reported below all come from one sample, sequenced in a study of neurological immune-mediated disorders. TCRdb re-derived calls from the 5' RACE reads in MiXCR, one entry per CDR3 protein. The sample has 95,000 to 150,000 distinct CDR3 sequences, more than 2.5% seen once; the top ten hold 1.3%. The sample taken for sequencing was PBMCs. These TCRs come from a woman aged 25 to 45 with multiple sclerosis.

There are a few counts of this clonotype. Given a much more abundant clone one base away, this may be a read error. The CDR3 region is CSARDSRGGQHQHF. CDR3 DNA: TGCAGTGCTAGAGATTCCAGGGGCGGACAGCACCAGCATTTT. This chain connects TRBV20-1 to TRBJ1-5; possibly TRBD1 for D (6 bases). Germline values: CDR1 DFQATT, CDR2 SNEGSKA (reference sequence). This CDR3 has 14 residues.

There are a few counts of this clonotype. This rearrangement joins TRBV10-3 to TRBJ2-6; D call uncertain. Germline V gene lookup returns CDR1 ENHRY and CDR2 SYGVKD. The V end was cut by 4 bases, the J end by 1 base, with 8 bases between. The CDR3 runs 15 residues. The DNA for the CDR3 is TGTGCCATCAGTGTAAATAGGTCTGGGGCCAACGTCCTGACTTTC. Amino acids: CAISVNRSGANVLTF.

This clonotype was observed at least ten times. The V and J genes are TRBV7-2 and TRBJ2-3; a weak D match, TRBD1 (6 bases). The CDR3 has 16 amino acids. V lost 3 bases to trimming and J lost 2 bases, with 15 bases between them. The V gene's germline CDR1 is SGHTA and CDR2 FQGNSA. CDR3 amino acids: CASSLRGRGNTDTQYF. CDR3 coding DNA: TGTGCCAGCAGCTTGAGGGGCAGGGGTAACACAGATACGCAGTATTTT.

This clonotype was observed at least ten times. The V and J genes are TRBV9 and TRBJ1-2, with D hard to call. V was cut by 4 bases and J by 7 bases, with 11 bases left in between. This CDR3 comprises 12 residues. Germline CDR1 is SGDLS and CDR2 is YYNGEE. In nucleotides, the CDR3 is TGTGCCAGCAGCCCCGCCGGGAGTGGCTACACCTTC. Encoded protein: CASSPAGSGYTF.

At least ten counts were recorded for this clonotype. The rearrangement uses TRBV29-1 and TRBJ1-1; D is perhaps TRBD1 (5 bases). CDR1 SQVTM and CDR2 ANQGSEA come from the germline V gene. This CDR3 is 13 amino acids long. Trimming cost V 7 bases and J 0 bases, with 12 bases left between them. The CDR3 coding sequence is TGCAGCGCCTCCCCGGGACTGAACACTGAAGCTTTCTTT. Translating gives CSASPGLNTEAFF. Full variable domain (missing parts from reference TRBV29-1 and TRBJ1-1): SAVISQKPSRDICQRGTSLTIQCQVDSQVTMMFWYRQQPGQSLTLIATANQGSEATYESGFVIDKFPISRPNLTFSTLTVSNMSPEDSSIYLCSASPGLNTEAFFGQGTRLTVV.

The table lists this clonotype with many counts. V and J are TRBV9 and TRBJ1-5, with D maybe TRBD1 (5 bases). This CDR3 region has 14 residues. Germline CDR1 and CDR2: SGDLS and YYNGEE. The V end was cut by 4 bases, the J end by 7 bases, with 15 bases between. The CDR3 nucleotides read TGTGCCAGCAGCCCTCACGGGGGTAGGCAGCCCCAGCATTTT. Translation: CASSPHGGRQPQHF.

This clonotype occurred many times. The chain employs TRBV7-2 and TRBJ2-7; 9 bases agree with TRBD1. V shed 5 bases, J shed 3 bases, and the junction held 14 bases outside the gene matches. Germline assignment: CDR1 SGHTA and CDR2 FQGNSA. The CDR3 covers 17 residues. The CDR3 loop reads CASSQAQNRGRGYEQYF. CDR3 sequence (DNA): TGTGCCAGCAGCCAAGCCCAAAACAGGGGGCGCGGCTACGAGCAGTACTTC.

This clonotype was detected ten times or more. The V call is TRBV7-9, the J call TRBJ1-2, with 7 bases matching TRBD1. Germline CDR1 SEHNR, CDR2 FQNEAQ (reference sequence). This CDR3 comprises 14 residues. Germline trimming cut 5 bases from V and 4 bases from J; bases unmatched to any gene: 7. This CDR3 reads CASSDRDSIYGYTF. As DNA, the CDR3 is TGTGCCAGCAGCGACCGGGACAGTATCTATGGCTACACCTTC.

This clonotype occurred many times. The CDR3 nucleotides read TGTGCCAGCAGCTTGGGGGGACAGTCGGTCAGCAATCAGCCCCAGCATTTT. This codes for CASSLGGQSVSNQPQHF. The chain couples TRBV5-6 to TRBJ1-5; 7 bases line up with TRBD1. The CDR3 covers 17 residues. Germline V CDR1 and CDR2: SGHDT, YYEEEE. Trimming cost V 0 bases and J 1 base; bases outside gene matches: 7.

At least ten counts were recorded for this clonotype. The chain uses TRBV29-1 and TRBJ2-7, with TRBD1 matching over 9 bases. The V and J ends lost 8 bases and 2 bases, in that order; junction bases with no gene match: 7. The CDR3 is 13 residues long. Germline CDR1 is SQVTM and CDR2 is ANQGSEA. The CDR3 bases are TGCAGCATCAAGGACAGGGGACCCTACGAGCAGTACTTC. Its translation: CSIKDRGPYEQYF.

This clonotype has at least ten counts. V is TRBV6-5 and J is TRBJ1-1, with D possibly being TRBD1 (5 bases). This CDR3 has 15 residues. The germline V gene has CDR1 MNHEY and CDR2 SVGAGI. Trimming cost V 2 bases and J 5 bases, with 15 bases left between them. The CDR3 region has the DNA TGTGCCAGCAGTTACCTCGGGGGGGTGGGAACTGAAGCTTTCTTT. It codes for CASSYLGGVGTEAFF.

As for this clonotype: This could be a read error, since a much larger clone is one nucleotide away. The chain combines TRBV5-6 with TRBJ2-1; possible D gene TRBD2, 6 bases. Germline V gene lookup returns CDR1 SGHDT and CDR2 YYEEEE. The CDR3 length is 14 residues. Written as DNA, the CDR3 is TGTGCCAGCAGCTCGCCTACAGGCGGGAATGAGGAGTTCTTC. Its protein is CASSSPTGGNEEFF.

The table lists this clonotype with many counts. The gene calls are TRBV5-1 and TRBJ1-5; D might be TRBD1 (5 bases). Germline V gene sequence: CDR1 SGHRS, CDR2 YFSETQ. V lost 0 bases to trimming and J lost 6 bases, with 10 bases between them. This CDR3 has 14 amino acids. CDR3 amino acids: CASSLEGAPQPQHF. DNA for the CDR3: TGCGCCAGCAGCTTGGAAGGGGCTCCTCAGCCCCAGCATTTT.

This clonotype was seen ten or more times. V usage is TRBV20-1 and J usage is TRBJ2-7; D gene ambiguous. CDR1 is DFQATT and CDR2 is SNEGSKA in the germline V gene (reference sequence). V shed 1 base and J shed 3 bases, with 13 bases lying between them. CDR3 length: 14 amino acids. CDR3 residues: CSARVSLGSYEQYF. The CDR3 bases are TGCAGTGCTAGAGTCTCCCTGGGCAGCTACGAGCAGTACTTC.